This T cell receptor beta chain was identified during a study of blood T cell repertoires in COVID-19. CDR1 and CDR2 (germline): MDHEN, SYDVKM. This CDR3 is 17 amino acids long. The trim removed 11 bases at V and 3 bases at J, leaving 12 bases unmatched. Only in-frame clones appear in the TCRdb table, and some are missing; sequencing was by immunoSEQ multiplex PCR. The sample yields about 490,000 clones, 80% to 90% seen once. The receptor comes from a human donor in a cohort sampled during active COVID-19. Sequencing used peripheral blood. The genes are TRBV28 and TRBJ2-1, with 14 bases lining up with TRBD2. The CDR3 sequence: CALGTSGSAAYYNEQFF. The DNA of the CDR3 is TGTGCCCTCGGGACTAGCGGGAGCGCTGCGTACTACAATGAGCAGTTCTTC. The whole variable domain, filled in from reference TRBV28 and TRBJ2-1, reads DVKVTQSSRYLVKRTGEKVFLECVQDMDHENMFWYRQDPGLGLRLIYFSYDVKMKEKGDIPEGYSVSREKKERFSLILESASTNQTSMYLCALGTSGSAAYYNEQFFGPGTRLTVL.